The rows below give T cell receptor beta chains drawn from one sample of a study of early T cells in non-severe SARS-CoV-2 infection. TCRdb reprocessed the 5' RACE reads with MiXCR, giving one entry per CDR3 protein. The data contain roughly 29,000 distinct CDR3 sequences, over 3.5% of them singletons. The sequenced material came from whole blood. The origin of the receptors is an adult who was a healthcare worker with PCR-confirmed SARS-CoV-2 infection or an uninfected control (not recorded which). The CDR3 runs from the conserved cysteine through the conserved F or W. The D gene is left open where the match is weak. Where a row states a size, it is once, few, many or the class of an expanded clone; other rows omit it.

CDR3nt: TGTGCCAGCAGTGACTCCCAGCGGGCCGGGGAGCTGTTTTTT; CDR3aa: CASSDSQRAGELFF; d_gene: NA; j_gene: TRBJ2-2; abundance: many; v_gene: TRBV6-4
CDR3nt: TGCGCCAGCGGACTGGACAACCCCGTTTACTATGGCTACACCTTC; CDR3aa: CASGLDNPVYYGYTF; d_gene: NA; j_gene: TRBJ1-2; abundance: many; v_gene: TRBV5-1
CDR3nt: TGCAGCGTCGCGCACTGGACCTTGGGGAGGGTGTACTACGAGCAGTACTTC; CDR3aa: CSVAHWTLGRVYYEQYF; d_gene: TRBD2; j_gene: TRBJ2-7; abundance: many; v_gene: TRBV29-1
CDR3nt: TGCAGCGTTGAAGGAAATATGAACACTGAAGCTTTCTTT; CDR3aa: CSVEGNMNTEAFF; d_gene: NA; j_gene: TRBJ1-1; abundance: many; v_gene: TRBV29-1
CDR3nt: TGTGCCAGCAGTCCCAGCCGGGACAGGGCAGGAAACACCATATATTTT; CDR3aa: CASSPSRDRAGNTIYF; d_gene: TRBD1; j_gene: TRBJ1-3; abundance: many; v_gene: TRBV12-3/TRBV12-4
CDR3nt: TGTGCCAGCAGCCCAGGTCCGGATGAGCAGTTCTTC; CDR3aa: CASSPGPDEQFF; d_gene: NA; j_gene: TRBJ2-1; abundance: NA; v_gene: TRBV13
CDR3nt: TGTGCCAGCAGCCCTGTCATTGTACCGAATCAGCCCCAGCATTTT; CDR3aa: CASSPVIVPNQPQHF; d_gene: NA; j_gene: TRBJ1-5; abundance: many; v_gene: TRBV16
CDR3nt: TGTGCCAGCTCAATGCTTGGCAACTATGGCTACACCTTC; CDR3aa: CASSMLGNYGYTF; d_gene: NA; j_gene: TRBJ1-2; abundance: many; v_gene: TRBV6-5
CDR3nt: TGTGCCACCAGTGATCCGGGACGGGGTTACGAGCAGTACTTC; CDR3aa: CATSDPGRGYEQYF; d_gene: NA; j_gene: TRBJ2-7; abundance: NA; v_gene: TRBV24-1
CDR3nt: TGTGCCAGCAGTTGGGGCAACTATGGCTACACCTTC; CDR3aa: CASSWGNYGYTF; d_gene: NA; j_gene: TRBJ1-2; abundance: many; v_gene: TRBV28
CDR3nt: TGTGCCAGCAGCCTAGCGGCACTCAACAATGAGCAGTTCTTC; CDR3aa: CASSLAALNNEQFF; d_gene: TRBD2; j_gene: TRBJ2-1; abundance: NA; v_gene: TRBV9
CDR3nt: TGTGCCAGCAGTTACTCGAAGTACACTGAAGCTTTCTTT; CDR3aa: CASSYSKYTEAFF; d_gene: NA; j_gene: TRBJ1-1; abundance: few; v_gene: TRBV6-5
CDR3nt: TGTGCCAGCAGCACGTGGACAGAAATCACAGATACGCAGTATTTT; CDR3aa: CASSTWTEITDTQYF; d_gene: NA; j_gene: TRBJ2-3; abundance: many; v_gene: TRBV7-2
CDR3nt: TGTGCCAGCAGTTCTCGACTAGCGGGCGGAAACATTCAGTACTTC; CDR3aa: CASSSRLAGGNIQYF; d_gene: TRBD2; j_gene: TRBJ2-4; abundance: NA; v_gene: TRBV6-2/TRBV6-3
CDR3nt: TGTGCCAGCAGTTACTCCGACGCCGGGACTGAAGCTTTCTTT; CDR3aa: CASSYSDAGTEAFF; d_gene: NA; j_gene: TRBJ1-1; abundance: few; v_gene: TRBV6-5
CDR3nt: TGCGCCAGCAGCCAAGATGGCGGTCCCACAGATACGCAGTATTTT; CDR3aa: CASSQDGGPTDTQYF; d_gene: NA; j_gene: TRBJ2-3; abundance: NA; v_gene: TRBV4-3